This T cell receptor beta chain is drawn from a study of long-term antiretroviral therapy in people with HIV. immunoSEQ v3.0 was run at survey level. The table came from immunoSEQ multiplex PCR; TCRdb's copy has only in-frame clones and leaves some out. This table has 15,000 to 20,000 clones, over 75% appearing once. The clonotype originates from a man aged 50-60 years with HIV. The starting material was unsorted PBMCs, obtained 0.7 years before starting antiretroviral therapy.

CDR3 coding DNA: TGTGCCACCAGCAGAGAACATCCGGACTCTGGAAACACCATATATTTT. It codes for CATSREHPDSGNTIYF. V usage is TRBV15 and J usage is TRBJ1-3; no clear D gene. Between the trimmed V and J ends, which lost 0 bases and 0 bases, there was a span of 9 bases. The CDR3 loop spans 16 amino acids. The germline V gene has CDR1 LNHNV and CDR2 YYDKDF (reference sequence).